The rows below give T cell receptor beta chains drawn from one sample of a study of OX40 agonist ivuxolimab in advanced cancers. Profiled with immunoSEQ multiplex PCR; TCRdb holds only in-frame clones, not every one. The top ten clones hold more than 0.9% of a sample with around 140,000 clones, 85% to 95% of them seen once. This material consisted of CD4+ or CD8+ T cells sorted from blood, taken in a trial of the OX40 agonist ivuxolimab. Receptor source: an adult with an advanced solid tumor such as melanoma, head and neck, liver or kidney cancer. The CDR3 runs from the conserved cysteine through the conserved F or W. A D gene is named only where the DNA matches it firmly. For some rows the clone size is stated as once, few or many, or as a class when expanded; others skip it.

CDR3 length: 11
D gene: .
clone size: .
J gene: TRBJ2-7
V gene: TRBV5-4
CDR3 DNA: TGTGCCAGCAGCTTCCGCGGCGGGGAGTACTTC
CDR3 protein: CASSFRGGEYF

CDR3 length: 14
D gene: TRBD1
clone size: .
J gene: TRBJ1-4
V gene: TRBV5-5
CDR3 DNA: TGTGCCAGCAGCCCAACACAGGGGGATGAAAAACTGTTTTTT
CDR3 protein: CASSPTQGDEKLFF

CDR3 length: 16
D gene: TRBD2
clone size: once
J gene: TRBJ2-1
V gene: TRBV5-1
CDR3 DNA: TGCGCCAGCAGCTTGGGGCCAGCGGGAGGCTACAATGAGCAGTTCTTC
CDR3 protein: CASSLGPAGGYNEQFF

CDR3 length: 13
D gene: TRBD2
clone size: .
J gene: TRBJ2-7
V gene: TRBV28
CDR3 DNA: TGTGCCAGCAGGCGGGAGGGCCACTACGAGCAGTACTTC
CDR3 protein: CASRREGHYEQYF

CDR3 length: 15
D gene: TRBD2
clone size: .
J gene: TRBJ2-5
V gene: TRBV30
CDR3 DNA: TGTGCCTGGAGTGTCGGACTAGCGGGAGTAAAGACCCAGTACTTC
CDR3 protein: CAWSVGLAGVKTQYF

CDR3 length: 17
D gene: TRBD1
clone size: .
J gene: TRBJ1-2
V gene: TRBV25-1
CDR3 DNA: TGTGCCAGCAGTGATGGGACAGGGAAGTATGACCTCTATGGCTACACCTTC
CDR3 protein: CASSDGTGKYDLYGYTF

CDR3 length: 15
D gene: .
clone size: once
J gene: TRBJ2-7
V gene: TRBV7-2
CDR3 DNA: TGTGCCAGCAGCTTAGGTCCAGGGGTCTTTTACGAGCAGTACTTC
CDR3 protein: CASSLGPGVFYEQYF

CDR3 length: 13
D gene: .
clone size: .
J gene: TRBJ2-5
V gene: TRBV5-1
CDR3 DNA: TGCGCCAGCAGCTTGGTGAGAGGAGAGACCCAGTACTTC
CDR3 protein: CASSLVRGETQYF

CDR3 length: 14
D gene: .
clone size: .
J gene: TRBJ1-2
V gene: TRBV7-2
CDR3 DNA: TGTGCCAGCAGCTTAGGTGGACCTAACTATGGCTACACCTTC
CDR3 protein: CASSLGGPNYGYTF

CDR3 length: 13
D gene: .
clone size: .
J gene: TRBJ2-7
V gene: TRBV30
CDR3 DNA: TGTGCCTGGAGTGTCCCCCCGGGTTACGAGCAGTACTTC
CDR3 protein: CAWSVPPGYEQYF

CDR3 length: 16
D gene: TRBD2
clone size: .
J gene: TRBJ2-1
V gene: TRBV11-2
CDR3 DNA: TGTGCCAGCAGCTTAGATAGCGGGGGGGCCTACAATGAGCAGTTCTTC
CDR3 protein: CASSLDSGGAYNEQFF

CDR3 length: 20
D gene: TRBD2
clone size: .
J gene: TRBJ2-1
V gene: TRBV4-1
CDR3 DNA: TGCGCCAGCAGCCAAGATCCCCCGCGGACTAGCGGGACCCACGGCAATGAGCAGTTCTTC
CDR3 protein: CASSQDPPRTSGTHGNEQFF

CDR3 length: 16
D gene: .
clone size: .
J gene: TRBJ1-5
V gene: TRBV5-6
CDR3 DNA: TGTGCCAGCAGCTTTGGGGCAGGACTAAGCAATCAGCCCCAGCATTTT
CDR3 protein: CASSFGAGLSNQPQHF

CDR3 length: 15
D gene: TRBD2
clone size: .
J gene: TRBJ2-3
V gene: TRBV7-9
CDR3 DNA: TGTGCCAGCAGTACTAGCGGGAGGGGGGCAGATACGCAGTATTTT
CDR3 protein: CASSTSGRGADTQYF

CDR3 length: 12
D gene: .
clone size: .
J gene: TRBJ2-7
V gene: TRBV6-5
CDR3 DNA: TGTGCCAGCAGTCAGACGGCCGGCGAGCAGTACTTC
CDR3 protein: CASSQTAGEQYF

CDR3 length: 15
D gene: TRBD2
clone size: .
J gene: TRBJ2-1
V gene: TRBV9
CDR3 DNA: TGTGCCAGCAGCGTAGGGTCGGGAGGTTACAATGAGCAGTTCTTC
CDR3 protein: CASSVGSGGYNEQFF

CDR3 length: 13
D gene: .
clone size: .
J gene: TRBJ1-1
V gene: TRBV6-6
CDR3 DNA: TGTGCCAGCAGTTCGACCTACAGGCAAGAAGCTTTCTTT
CDR3 protein: CASSSTYRQEAFF

CDR3 length: 12
D gene: .
clone size: once
J gene: TRBJ1-6
V gene: TRBV27
CDR3 DNA: TGTGCCAGCAGTTTGCTCAATTCACCCCTCCACTTT
CDR3 protein: CASSLLNSPLHF

CDR3 length: 14
D gene: TRBD2
clone size: .
J gene: TRBJ2-7
V gene: TRBV11-2
CDR3 DNA: TGTGCCAGCAGCCCCGGGGAGGGTCCGTACGAGCAGTACTTC
CDR3 protein: CASSPGEGPYEQYF

CDR3 length: 16
D gene: .
clone size: .
J gene: TRBJ1-3
V gene: TRBV5-4
CDR3 DNA: TGTGCCAGCAGCTTCCAACAGGGCCGCTCTGGAAACACCATATATTTT
CDR3 protein: CASSFQQGRSGNTIYF

CDR3 length: 15
D gene: TRBD1
clone size: .
J gene: TRBJ2-7
V gene: TRBV18
CDR3 DNA: TGTGCCAGCTCCCGCCCCGGGACAGGGTCCTACGAGCAGTACTTC
CDR3 protein: CASSRPGTGSYEQYF

CDR3 length: 15
D gene: TRBD1
clone size: .
J gene: TRBJ1-2
V gene: TRBV5-4
CDR3 DNA: TGTGCCAGCAGCTCAGTGGGACAGGGGAACTATGGCTACACCTTC
CDR3 protein: CASSSVGQGNYGYTF

CDR3 length: 14
D gene: .
clone size: .
J gene: TRBJ2-7
V gene: TRBV6-4
CDR3 DNA: TGTGCCAGCAGTGACTCGAGGCAGCTTTACGAGCAGTACTTC
CDR3 protein: CASSDSRQLYEQYF

CDR3 length: 17
D gene: .
clone size: .
J gene: TRBJ2-3
V gene: TRBV28
CDR3 DNA: TGTGCCAGCAGTTTACGGTCTAGGGCGGCTAGCACAGATACGCAGTATTTT
CDR3 protein: CASSLRSRAASTDTQYF

CDR3 length: 13
D gene: .
clone size: .
J gene: TRBJ1-1
V gene: TRBV18
CDR3 DNA: TGTGCCAGCTCACCGGCAGGGAACACTGAAGCTTTCTTT
CDR3 protein: CASSPAGNTEAFF

CDR3 length: 15
D gene: .
clone size: .
J gene: TRBJ1-1
V gene: TRBV7-2
CDR3 DNA: TGTGCCAGCAGCTTAGGACTAGGGGAGAGGGCTGAAGCTTTCTTT
CDR3 protein: CASSLGLGERAEAFF

CDR3 length: 16
D gene: TRBD2
clone size: .
J gene: TRBJ2-3
V gene: TRBV5-4
CDR3 DNA: TGTGCCAGCAGCCTGACTAGCGGGAGTCTAGCAGATACGCAGTATTTT
CDR3 protein: CASSLTSGSLADTQYF

CDR3 length: 13
D gene: .
clone size: .
J gene: TRBJ2-6
V gene: TRBV7-9
CDR3 DNA: TGTGCCAGCTCTTTTTCTGGGGCCAACGTCCTGACTTTC
CDR3 protein: CASSFSGANVLTF

CDR3 length: 15
D gene: .
clone size: .
J gene: TRBJ1-2
V gene: TRBV16
CDR3 DNA: TGTGCCAGCAGCCTCGAACAGGGTATGGGGTATGGCTACACCTTC
CDR3 protein: CASSLEQGMGYGYTF

CDR3 length: 13
D gene: .
clone size: .
J gene: TRBJ1-1
V gene: TRBV11-2
CDR3 DNA: TGTGCCAGCAGCTTAGTAAGATACACTGAAGCTTTCTTT
CDR3 protein: CASSLVRYTEAFF

CDR3 length: 14
D gene: TRBD1
clone size: .
J gene: TRBJ2-7
V gene: TRBV19
CDR3 DNA: TGTGCCAGTAGTCCTCCGGGACAGGGCTACGAGCAGTACTTC
CDR3 protein: CASSPPGQGYEQYF

CDR3 length: 14
D gene: .
clone size: .
J gene: TRBJ2-1
V gene: TRBV19
CDR3 DNA: TGTGCCAGTACCCAGGAGCCCACCTACAATGAGCAGTTCTTC
CDR3 protein: CASTQEPTYNEQFF

CDR3 length: 18
D gene: TRBD1
clone size: .
J gene: TRBJ2-7
V gene: TRBV18
CDR3 DNA: TGTGCCAGCTCACCGGGCCTCATTCCGGGACAGGGGGCGAGCGAGCAGTACTTC
CDR3 protein: CASSPGLIPGQGASEQYF

CDR3 length: 14
D gene: TRBD1
clone size: .
J gene: TRBJ1-6
V gene: TRBV19
CDR3 DNA: TGTGCCAGTAGTATCCAGGGGGTTAATTCACCCCTCCACTTT
CDR3 protein: CASSIQGVNSPLHF

CDR3 length: 16
D gene: .
clone size: .
J gene: TRBJ2-5
V gene: TRBV5-1
CDR3 DNA: TGCGCCAGCAGCTTGGGTTTTGGGCAGGCGGGAGAGACCCAGTACTTC
CDR3 protein: CASSLGFGQAGETQYF

CDR3 length: 16
D gene: .
clone size: .
J gene: TRBJ1-2
V gene: TRBV18
CDR3 DNA: TGTGCCAGCTCACCATATCTTGAGATCTCTAACTATGGCTACACCTTC
CDR3 protein: CASSPYLEISNYGYTF

CDR3 length: 14
D gene: TRBD1
clone size: .
J gene: TRBJ2-7
V gene: TRBV6-5
CDR3 DNA: TGTGCCAGCCGCTCGGGACAGGGGGTTTACGAGCAGTACTTC
CDR3 protein: CASRSGQGVYEQYF

CDR3 length: 15
D gene: TRBD1
clone size: .
J gene: TRBJ2-1
V gene: TRBV10-1
CDR3 DNA: TGCGCCAGCAGTGCCCCCGGGACAGGGAGGAATGAGCAGTTCTTC
CDR3 protein: CASSAPGTGRNEQFF

CDR3 length: 11
D gene: .
clone size: .
J gene: TRBJ2-5
V gene: TRBV6-1
CDR3 DNA: TGTGCCAGCAGTTCGGATCAGACCCAGTACTTC
CDR3 protein: CASSSDQTQYF

CDR3 length: 16
D gene: .
clone size: .
J gene: TRBJ1-3
V gene: TRBV5-1
CDR3 DNA: TGCGCCAGCAGCTTGGAGGGACCGCGCTCTGGAAACACCATATATTTT
CDR3 protein: CASSLEGPRSGNTIYF

CDR3 length: 16
D gene: TRBD1
clone size: .
J gene: TRBJ1-2
V gene: TRBV7-2
CDR3 DNA: TGTGCCAGCAGCCCAGGAGGGACGGGACAGATCTATGGCTACACCTTC
CDR3 protein: CASSPGGTGQIYGYTF

CDR3 length: 16
D gene: TRBD1
clone size: .
J gene: TRBJ2-5
V gene: TRBV28
CDR3 DNA: TGTGCCAGCAGTTTCCCCCGGGACAGGGGACGGGAGACCCAGTACTTC
CDR3 protein: CASSFPRDRGRETQYF

CDR3 length: 15
D gene: TRBD1
clone size: .
J gene: TRBJ2-5
V gene: TRBV2
CDR3 DNA: TGTGCCAGCAGTGGACCGGGACAGGGAACGGAGACCCAGTACTTC
CDR3 protein: CASSGPGQGTETQYF

CDR3 length: 14
D gene: TRBD1
clone size: .
J gene: TRBJ2-6
V gene: TRBV10-3
CDR3 DNA: TGTGCCATGACAGGGTCGTCCGGGGCCAACGTCCTGACTTTC
CDR3 protein: CAMTGSSGANVLTF

CDR3 length: 14
D gene: .
clone size: .
J gene: TRBJ1-2
V gene: TRBV27
CDR3 DNA: TGTGCCAGCAGCCCCTGGGGGGGATCGGGGGGCTACACCTTC
CDR3 protein: CASSPWGGSGGYTF

CDR3 length: 15
D gene: .
clone size: .
J gene: TRBJ2-5
V gene: TRBV4-3
CDR3 DNA: TGCGCCAGCAGCCAATTGGACACCCAGGGAGAGACCCAGTACTTC
CDR3 protein: CASSQLDTQGETQYF

CDR3 length: 16
D gene: TRBD1
clone size: .
J gene: TRBJ1-2
V gene: TRBV7-2
CDR3 DNA: TGTGCCAGCAGCTTATCCCCAGGGGGCGTGAACTATGGCTACACCTTC
CDR3 protein: CASSLSPGGVNYGYTF

CDR3 length: 15
D gene: TRBD1
clone size: .
J gene: TRBJ1-5
V gene: TRBV9
CDR3 DNA: TGTGCCAGCAGCGGAAATACAGGGGGCAATCAGCCCCAGCATTTT
CDR3 protein: CASSGNTGGNQPQHF

CDR3 length: 14
D gene: .
clone size: .
J gene: TRBJ2-3
V gene: TRBV27
CDR3 DNA: TGTGCCAGCAGGGCGATGGCTAGCACAGATACGCAGTATTTT
CDR3 protein: CASRAMASTDTQYF

CDR3 length: 15
D gene: TRBD1
clone size: .
J gene: TRBJ2-7
V gene: TRBV4-1
CDR3 DNA: TGCGCCAGCAGCCAAGTCGCGAGGGGGCGTTACGAGCAGTACTTC
CDR3 protein: CASSQVARGRYEQYF

CDR3 length: 13
D gene: .
clone size: .
J gene: TRBJ1-2
V gene: TRBV18
CDR3 DNA: TGTGCCAGCTCACCGAATGAGGGCTATGGCTACACCTTC
CDR3 protein: CASSPNEGYGYTF

CDR3 length: 15
D gene: .
clone size: .
J gene: TRBJ2-1
V gene: TRBV5-6
CDR3 DNA: TGTGCCAGCAGCTTCCCAGGAGGGCGCTACAATGAGCAGTTCTTC
CDR3 protein: CASSFPGGRYNEQFF

CDR3 length: 12
D gene: .
clone size: .
J gene: TRBJ1-2
V gene: TRBV28
CDR3 DNA: TGTGCCAGCAGTTTTGGGGAAGGTGGCTACACCTTC
CDR3 protein: CASSFGEGGYTF

CDR3 length: 13
D gene: .
clone size: .
J gene: TRBJ1-2
V gene: TRBV28
CDR3 DNA: TGTGCCAGCAGTTTTGTCATGGCGCGCGGCTACACCTTC
CDR3 protein: CASSFVMARGYTF

CDR3 length: 15
D gene: TRBD2
clone size: .
J gene: TRBJ2-7
V gene: TRBV11-2
CDR3 DNA: TGTGCCAGCAGCTTAGCCGGGACTAGCGGCTACGAGCAGTACTTC
CDR3 protein: CASSLAGTSGYEQYF

CDR3 length: 13
D gene: .
clone size: .
J gene: TRBJ1-4
V gene: TRBV14
CDR3 DNA: TGTGCCAGCAGCCACCTGTGGGCGGAAAAACTGTTTTTT
CDR3 protein: CASSHLWAEKLFF

CDR3 length: 15
D gene: TRBD2
clone size: .
J gene: TRBJ2-5
V gene: TRBV4-3
CDR3 DNA: TGCGCCAGCAGCCAATCGGCGGGAGGGTGGGAGACCCAGTACTTC
CDR3 protein: CASSQSAGGWETQYF

CDR3 length: 16
D gene: .
clone size: .
J gene: TRBJ2-7
V gene: TRBV5-5
CDR3 DNA: TGTGCCAGCAGTACGCAGCCGGGACGCAACCCCTACGAGCAGTACTTC
CDR3 protein: CASSTQPGRNPYEQYF

CDR3 length: 12
D gene: .
clone size: .
J gene: TRBJ1-5
V gene: TRBV7-9
CDR3 DNA: TGTGCCAGCAGCTCTAGGGGGGGCCGATGGCATTTT
CDR3 protein: CASSSRGGRWHF

CDR3 length: 16
D gene: TRBD2
clone size: .
J gene: TRBJ2-3
V gene: TRBV6-4
CDR3 DNA: TGTGCCAGCAGTGTCGGACTAGCGGGAGGTATAGATACGCAGTATTTT
CDR3 protein: CASSVGLAGGIDTQYF